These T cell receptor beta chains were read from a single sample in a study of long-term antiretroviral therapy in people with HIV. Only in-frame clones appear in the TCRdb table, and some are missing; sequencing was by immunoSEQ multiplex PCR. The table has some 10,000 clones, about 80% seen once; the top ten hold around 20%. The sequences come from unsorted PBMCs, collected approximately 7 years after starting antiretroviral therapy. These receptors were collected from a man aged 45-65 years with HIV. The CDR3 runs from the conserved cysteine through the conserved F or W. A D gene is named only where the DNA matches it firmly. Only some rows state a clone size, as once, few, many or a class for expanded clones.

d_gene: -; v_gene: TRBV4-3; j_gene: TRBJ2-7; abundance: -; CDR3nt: TGCGCCAGCAGCCAAGTCGCGGGGGCCCTCTCCTACGAGCAGTACTTC; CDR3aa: CASSQVAGALSYEQYF
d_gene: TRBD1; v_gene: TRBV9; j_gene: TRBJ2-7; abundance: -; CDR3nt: TGTGCCAGCAGCGTAGGACAGGGTGTATCCTACGAGCAGTACTTC; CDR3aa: CASSVGQGVSYEQYF
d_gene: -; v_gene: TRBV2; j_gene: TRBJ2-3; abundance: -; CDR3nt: TGTGCCAGCAGTGAATATCACAGAGATACGCAGTATTTT; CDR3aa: CASSEYHRDTQYF
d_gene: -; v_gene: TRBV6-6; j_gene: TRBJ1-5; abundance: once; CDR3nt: TGTGCCAGCAGTTACGGCCTGGGAGTGGATCAGCCCCAGCATTTT; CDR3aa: CASSYGLGVDQPQHF
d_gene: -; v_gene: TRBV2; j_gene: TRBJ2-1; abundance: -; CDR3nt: TGTGCCAGCAGTGAAATTAACAATGAGCAGTTCTTC; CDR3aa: CASSEINNEQFF
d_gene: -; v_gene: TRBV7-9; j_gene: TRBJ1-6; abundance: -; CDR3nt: TGTGCCAGCAGCTCAGACACCCGCTCCTATAATTCACCCCTCCACTTT; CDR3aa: CASSSDTRSYNSPLHF
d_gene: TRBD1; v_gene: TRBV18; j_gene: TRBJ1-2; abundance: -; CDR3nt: TGTGCCAGCTCACCAGGGGAGGGGGCCGATGGCTACACCTTC; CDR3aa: CASSPGEGADGYTF
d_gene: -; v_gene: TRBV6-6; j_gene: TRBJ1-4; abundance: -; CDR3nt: TGTGCCAGCAGAGTCACAGGGTTTAACGAAAAACTGTTTTTT; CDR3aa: CASRVTGFNEKLFF
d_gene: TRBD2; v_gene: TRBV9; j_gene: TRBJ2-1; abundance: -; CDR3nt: TGTGCCAGCAGCGTAGGAGCGGGAGGGTCTAATGAGCAGTTCTTC; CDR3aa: CASSVGAGGSNEQFF
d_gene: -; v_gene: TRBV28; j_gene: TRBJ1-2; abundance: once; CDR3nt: TGTGCCAGCAGTTCCGAAGGGATCTATTATGGCTACACCTTC; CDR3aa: CASSSEGIYYGYTF
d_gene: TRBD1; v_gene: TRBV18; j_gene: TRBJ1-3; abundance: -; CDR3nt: TGTGCCAGCTCACCTCGAAGACAGGGCGATCCCTCTGGAAACACCATATATTTT; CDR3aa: CASSPRRQGDPSGNTIYF
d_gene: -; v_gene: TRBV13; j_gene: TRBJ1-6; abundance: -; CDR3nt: TGTGCCAGCAGCTTTATGTGGGGGAATTCACCCCTCCACTTT; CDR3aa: CASSFMWGNSPLHF
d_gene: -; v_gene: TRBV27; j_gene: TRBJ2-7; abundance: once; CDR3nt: TGTGCCAGCAGGGAAGGGTACGAGCAGTACTTC; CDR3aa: CASREGYEQYF
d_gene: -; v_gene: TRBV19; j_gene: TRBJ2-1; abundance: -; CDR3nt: TGTGCCAGTAGTATTGGGGGGGGGCCTTACAATGAGCAGTTCTTC; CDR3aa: CASSIGGGPYNEQFF
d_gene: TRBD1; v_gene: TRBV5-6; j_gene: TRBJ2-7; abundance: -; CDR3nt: TGTGCCAGCGCGGGGACAGGCTCCTACGAGCAGTACTTC; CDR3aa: CASAGTGSYEQYF
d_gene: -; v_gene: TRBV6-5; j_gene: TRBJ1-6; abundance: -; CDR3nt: TGTGCCAGCAGTTACTCGAGTACATATAATTCACCCCTCCACTTT; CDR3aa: CASSYSSTYNSPLHF
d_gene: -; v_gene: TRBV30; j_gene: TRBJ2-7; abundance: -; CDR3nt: TGTGCCTGGAGTGTACAGGTCAACGAGCAGTACTTC; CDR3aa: CAWSVQVNEQYF
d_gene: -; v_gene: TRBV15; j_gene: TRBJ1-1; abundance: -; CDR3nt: TGTGCCACCAGCAGAGATCCGACAGGCAGAAACACTGAAGCTTTCTTT; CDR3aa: CATSRDPTGRNTEAFF
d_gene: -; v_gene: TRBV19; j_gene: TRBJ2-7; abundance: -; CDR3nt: TGTGCCAGCTCGGACAGGACTACCTTAGACGAGCAGTACTTC; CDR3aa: CASSDRTTLDEQYF
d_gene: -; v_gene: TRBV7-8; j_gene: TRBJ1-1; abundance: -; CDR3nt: TGTGCCACCGTAGGTGGCTCATTGATGAACACTGAAGCTTTCTTT; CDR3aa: CATVGGSLMNTEAFF
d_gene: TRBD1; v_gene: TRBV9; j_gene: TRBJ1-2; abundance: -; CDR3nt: TGTGCCAGCAGCGTATCACTTACAACAGGGGCGAATGGCTACACCTTC; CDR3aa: CASSVSLTTGANGYTF
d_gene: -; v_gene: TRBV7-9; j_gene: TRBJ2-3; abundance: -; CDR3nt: TGTGCCAGCAGCGATCCAGGGGGGCAGATTTTCACAGATACGCAGTATTTT; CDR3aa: CASSDPGGQIFTDTQYF
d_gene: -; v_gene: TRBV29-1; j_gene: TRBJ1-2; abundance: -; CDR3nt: TGCAGCGTCCCAGGGGAAGCTAACTATGGCTACACCTTC; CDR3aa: CSVPGEANYGYTF
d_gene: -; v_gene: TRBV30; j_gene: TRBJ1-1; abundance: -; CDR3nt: TGTGCCTGGAGTGTACTGGAGGGTAGCACTGAAGCTTTCTTT; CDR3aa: CAWSVLEGSTEAFF
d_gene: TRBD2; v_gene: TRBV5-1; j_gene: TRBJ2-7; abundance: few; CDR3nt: TGCGCCAGCAGCTTGGTGGGAGGGAAGAGCTCCTACGAGCAGTACTTC; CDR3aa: CASSLVGGKSSYEQYF
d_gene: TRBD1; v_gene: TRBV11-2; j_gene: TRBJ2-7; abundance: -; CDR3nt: TGTGCCAGCAGCTTACCTCCCTACCAGGACAGGGAGGTCCACGAGCAGTACTTC; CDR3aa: CASSLPPYQDREVHEQYF
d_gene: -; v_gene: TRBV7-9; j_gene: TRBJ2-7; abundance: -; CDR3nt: TGTGCCAGCAGCTCCGGGATCGACAGCGGCGAGCAGTACTTC; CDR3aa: CASSSGIDSGEQYF
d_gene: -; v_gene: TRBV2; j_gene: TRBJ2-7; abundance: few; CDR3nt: TGTGCCAGCAGCCAAACAGGCGACGAGCAGTACTTC; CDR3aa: CASSQTGDEQYF
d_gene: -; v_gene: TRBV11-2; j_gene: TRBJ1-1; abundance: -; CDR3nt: TGTGCCAGCAGCTTAGCGGCGGCAGGGGCTGAAGCTTTCTTT; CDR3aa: CASSLAAAGAEAFF
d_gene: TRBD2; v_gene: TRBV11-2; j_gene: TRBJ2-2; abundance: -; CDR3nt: TGTGCCAGCAGCCCGCGGGGGGCCGCGAACACCGGGGAGCTGTTTTTT; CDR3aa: CASSPRGAANTGELFF
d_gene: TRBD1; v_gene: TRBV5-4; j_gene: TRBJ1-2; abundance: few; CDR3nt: TGTGCCAGCAGCCCGGACAGGGGGGATTCCTATGGCTACACCTTC; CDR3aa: CASSPDRGDSYGYTF
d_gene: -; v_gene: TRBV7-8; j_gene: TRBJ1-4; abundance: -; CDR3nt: TGTGCCAGCAGCCTCCACCCCGGCGCAACTAATGAAAAACTGTTTTTT; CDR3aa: CASSLHPGATNEKLFF
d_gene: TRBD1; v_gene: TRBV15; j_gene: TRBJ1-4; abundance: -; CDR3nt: TGTGCCACCAGCTGGGACAGGGCGGTGGAAAAACTGTTTTTT; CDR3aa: CATSWDRAVEKLFF
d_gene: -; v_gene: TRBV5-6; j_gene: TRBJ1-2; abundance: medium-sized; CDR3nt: TGTGCCAGCAGCTTGGGTGCAGGGAGTAACTATGGCTACACCTTC; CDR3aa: CASSLGAGSNYGYTF
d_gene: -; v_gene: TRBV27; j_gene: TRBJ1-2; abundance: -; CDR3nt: TGTGCCAGCAGTTTAACCTCTAACTATGGCTACACCTTC; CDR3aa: CASSLTSNYGYTF
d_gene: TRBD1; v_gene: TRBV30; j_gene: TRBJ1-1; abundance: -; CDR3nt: TGTGCCTGGAGTGGAGGGACAGGGGCTGAAGCTTTCTTT; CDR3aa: CAWSGGTGAEAFF
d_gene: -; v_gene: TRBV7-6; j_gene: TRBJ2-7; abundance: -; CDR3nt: TGTGCCAGCAGCCCAGACCAGGTCCACGAGCAGTACTTC; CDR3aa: CASSPDQVHEQYF
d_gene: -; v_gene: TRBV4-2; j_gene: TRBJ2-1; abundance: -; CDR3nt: TGTGCCAGCAGCCAAGATTGGAGGAATGAGCAGTTCTTC; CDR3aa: CASSQDWRNEQFF
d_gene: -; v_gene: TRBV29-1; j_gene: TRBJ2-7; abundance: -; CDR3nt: TGCAGCGCCGTTACGTACGAGCAGTACTTC; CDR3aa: CSAVTYEQYF
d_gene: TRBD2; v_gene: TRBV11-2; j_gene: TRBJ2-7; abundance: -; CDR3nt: TGTGCCAGCAGCCTCGGACTAGCTCTCACCTACGAGCAGTACTTC; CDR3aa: CASSLGLALTYEQYF
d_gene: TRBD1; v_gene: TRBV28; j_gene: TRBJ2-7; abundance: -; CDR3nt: TGTGCCAGCAGTCGCCTAACAGGGGTGGCCCACGAGCAGTACTTC; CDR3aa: CASSRLTGVAHEQYF
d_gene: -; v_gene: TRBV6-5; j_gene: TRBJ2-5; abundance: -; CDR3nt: TGTGCCAGCAGTTATACGGGGAAGGTGGAGACCCAGTACTTC; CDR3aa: CASSYTGKVETQYF
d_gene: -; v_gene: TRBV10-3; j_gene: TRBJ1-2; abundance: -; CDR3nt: TGTGCCATCGAATCGAACTATGGCTACACCTTC; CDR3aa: CAIESNYGYTF
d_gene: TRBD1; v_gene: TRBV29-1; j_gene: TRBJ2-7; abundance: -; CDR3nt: TGCAGCGTTACGACAGGGTCCTACGAGCAGTACTTC; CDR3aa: CSVTTGSYEQYF
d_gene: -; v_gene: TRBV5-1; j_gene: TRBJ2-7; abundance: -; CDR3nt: TGCGCCAGCAGCGACGGCCATTTCTCCTACGAGCAGTACTTC; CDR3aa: CASSDGHFSYEQYF
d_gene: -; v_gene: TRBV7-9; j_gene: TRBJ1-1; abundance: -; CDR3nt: TGTGCCAGCAGCTTAGGCTCAAGCACTGAAGCTTTCTTT; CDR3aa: CASSLGSSTEAFF
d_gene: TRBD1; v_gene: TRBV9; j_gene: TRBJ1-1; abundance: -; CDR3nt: TGTGCCAGCAGCGTAAGCCCCCAGGGGGCCGCCACTGAAGCTTTCTTT; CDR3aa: CASSVSPQGAATEAFF
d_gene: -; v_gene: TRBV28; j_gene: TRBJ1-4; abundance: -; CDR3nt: TGTGCCAGCAGTTTATCGCCGGGACCCATTAATGAAAAACTGTTTTTT; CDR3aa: CASSLSPGPINEKLFF
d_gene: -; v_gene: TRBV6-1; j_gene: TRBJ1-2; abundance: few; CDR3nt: TGTGCCGTCAAGGAGCCCGTAACGGTATATGGCTACACCTTC; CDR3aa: CAVKEPVTVYGYTF
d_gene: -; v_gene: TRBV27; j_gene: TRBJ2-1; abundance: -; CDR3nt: TGTGCCAGCAGAGGCGACAGTAATGAGCAGTTCTTC; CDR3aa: CASRGDSNEQFF
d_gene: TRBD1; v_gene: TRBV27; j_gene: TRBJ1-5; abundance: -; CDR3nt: TGTGCCACCACCCGCTCCTCAGGGGGCGGACAGCCCCAGCATTTT; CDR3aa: CATTRSSGGGQPQHF
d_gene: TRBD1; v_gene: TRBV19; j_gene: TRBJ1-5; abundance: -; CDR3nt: TGTGCCAGTAGTAGAGGACAGGGGGTGGATCAGCCCCAGCATTTT; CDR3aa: CASSRGQGVDQPQHF
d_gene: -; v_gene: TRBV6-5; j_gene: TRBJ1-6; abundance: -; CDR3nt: TGTGCCAGCAGTTACTCGGAGGGGAGGGTGTCACCCCTCCACTTT; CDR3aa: CASSYSEGRVSPLHF
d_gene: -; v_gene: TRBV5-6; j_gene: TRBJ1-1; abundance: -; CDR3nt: TGTGCCAGCAGCTTCCTCGGGTCAATGAACACTGAAGCTTTCTTT; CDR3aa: CASSFLGSMNTEAFF
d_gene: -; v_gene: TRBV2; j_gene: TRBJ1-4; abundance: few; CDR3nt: TGTGCCAGCAGTGAAGATTTAGTCGGTGGGCATGAAAAACTGTTTTTT; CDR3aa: CASSEDLVGGHEKLFF
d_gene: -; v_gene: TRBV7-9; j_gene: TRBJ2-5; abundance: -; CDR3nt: TGTGCCAGCAGCTTAGATGAGGGGCGAGAGACCCAGTACTTC; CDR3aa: CASSLDEGRETQYF
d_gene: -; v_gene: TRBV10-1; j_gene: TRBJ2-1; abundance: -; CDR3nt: TGCGCCAGCAGTGAGAGGGGCAGGGAGGTGCACAATGAGCAGTTCTTC; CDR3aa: CASSERGREVHNEQFF
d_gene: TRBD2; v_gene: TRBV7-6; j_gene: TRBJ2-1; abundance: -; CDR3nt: TGTGCCAGCAGCTTAGAAGGAGCGGCGGGGGGCCTATACAATGAGCAGTTCTTC; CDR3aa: CASSLEGAAGGLYNEQFF
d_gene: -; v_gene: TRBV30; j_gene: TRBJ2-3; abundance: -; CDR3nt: TGTGCCTGGAGTGGTAAGGTCGGCGGGACAGATACGCAGTATTTT; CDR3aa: CAWSGKVGGTDTQYF
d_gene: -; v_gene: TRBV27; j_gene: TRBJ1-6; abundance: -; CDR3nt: TGTGCCAGCAGACCAAGGCCCCAGGACAGATTTTCACCCCTCCACTTT; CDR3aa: CASRPRPQDRFSPLHF